A single TCR beta chain is shown here with its context. Its antigen is still unknown. No base-level quality is on record; no much larger clone is a single base apart. This sample was taken from a study of regulatory T cells in long-lasting Graves disease (dated by TCRdb to the early 2020s). About the study as a whole: Newly diagnosed Graves' disease patients had taken antithyroid drugs for less than 3 months. Persistent Graves' disease patients were compared with newly diagnosed Graves' disease patients by peripheral blood TCR sequencing and RNA sequencing. The study was registered as a clinical trial and conducted in China. A total of roughly 33 samples were covered by TCR sequencing, comprising approximately 13 persistent and some 20 newly diagnosed Graves' disease patients.

Here is what the overall study found, with its caveats: Compared with newly diagnosed patients, persistent Graves' disease patients had lower TCR Shannon entropy and fewer highly expanded clones, which suggests clonal expansion. Because the primary lesion, thyroid tissue, could not be accessed, the study looked at peripheral blood alone. Only the TCR beta chain was sequenced and analyzed. The authors acknowledged the small sample size as a limitation that may reduce accuracy. Patients with persistent disease shared more public clonotypes (fewer than 3,000) than newly diagnosed patients did (more than 900).

Library prep was done by multiplex PCR. Sequencing used an Illumina HiSeq 4000. To build TCR beta libraries, CDR3 regions were amplified by Arm-PCR using iRepertoire HTBI primers. Gel purification was performed on PCR products prior to sequencing. The paper's processing steps were these. A total of under 80 TRBV and 14 TRBJ segments were identified across samples and were used for gene usage analysis of CDR3 amino acid clonotypes. COPE and FqMerger were used to merge filtered high-quality paired reads into contigs. BLAST was used to align contigs to IMGT TRBV, TRBD and TRBJ reference genes, and CDR3 was defined according to IMGT. Highly expanded clones were defined as clonotypes with a frequency above 0.1%. Shannon entropy was used to measure repertoire diversity, and the Gini coefficient was used to measure V-J evenness. A clonotype was considered public if more than one individual shared it. Through fastp at Q25 and MiXCR, TCRdb rebuilt clones from the public reads, retaining in-frame beta chains. Under each unique CDR3 protein, matching rows form one entry showing the most common genes and DNA. Clone size and V and J calls follow TCRdb, not the original study. The sample profile shows some 500,000 distinct CDR3 sequences; around 16% of them were found once. The top ten clonotypes cover more than 20% of the sample.

The sample's time point, from its label and the paper: newly diagnosed GD, antithyroid drugs for less than 3 months. RNA was extracted from PBMCs in TRIzol for both TCR sequencing and RNA sequencing. The diagnosis of Graves' disease followed American Thyroid Association guidelines. Patients were recruited from an endocrinology department in Xi'an, China. From each patient, approximately 9 milliliters of peripheral blood was collected into an EDTA anticoagulant tube. Ficoll Paque Plus density gradient separation was used to isolate PBMCs, and no additional T cell sorting was done. An Agilent 2100 Bioanalyzer and agarose gel were used to assess RNA quality, and a NanoDrop 2000 was used to measure RNA concentration. A further study also used this sample, focusing on T cells in Graves' hyperthyroidism and ophthalmopathy. The second paper states: Stable Graves' hyperthyroidism was defined as no progression to ophthalmopathy during 18 months of follow-up. The hyperthyroidism patients were between 18 and 65 years old and newly diagnosed, with a disease duration of less than 2 months. Patients with uncontrolled infections, other autoimmune diseases, pregnancy or lactation were excluded. Diagnoses relied on clinical symptoms, serum thyroxine and TRAb, thyroid ultrasound and orbital computed tomography. For the first round of RT-PCR on the TCR CDR3, the HTBI primer set was used together with the Qiagen OneStep RT-PCR kit. Blood samples also contained most of the expanded thyroid clonotypes (frequency above 0.001), which suggests that blood repertoires may reflect thyroid immune responses. A model built on a 13 V-J signature distinguished ophthalmopathy from stable hyperthyroidism, reaching 87.88% sensitivity and about 81% specificity in cross-validation and 80%/75% in testing. In validation, the model predicted progression to ophthalmopathy with just under 71% sensitivity and roughly 72% specificity, a median of about 6 months before onset. A discovery cohort of 95 to 100 patients, about 40 with Graves' ophthalmopathy and about 58 with stable Graves' hyperthyroidism, was used to find distinguishing TCR V-J signatures. Prospective prediction of ophthalmopathy was tested in an independent validation cohort consisting of about 20 hyperthyroidism patients and around 17 patients who later progressed to ophthalmopathy. The 100 discovery patients were randomly split 7:3 into training and test sets. Thyroid tissue and blood T-cell repertoires from over 5 Graves' hyperthyroidism patients were also compared in the study. Following sampling, methimazole starting at 30 mg daily was given to hyperthyroidism patients, and high-dose intravenous methylprednisolone was given to ophthalmopathy patients. A second multiplex PCR round built the libraries, followed by size selection and purification. Sequencing of the libraries was done on an Illumina HiSeq2000 using paired-end 100 bp reads. SOAPnuke was used to process the raw data, with reads discarded if the reads contained adapters or uncalled bases, had a mean Phred below 15, or lacked an exact constant-primer or identifier match. High-quality paired reads were merged with COPE v1.2.5, and unique nucleotide sequences were defined as clonotypes. MiTCR v1.1 was used to align the clonotypes against IMGT TRBV, TRBD and TRBJ reference segments. The analysis was restricted to V-J combinations with a frequency above 0.0001, which together covered 99.2% of the repertoires. The TCS score was defined as F50 (clonal expansion) divided by E x V (chaos), with BLOSUM62-based TCRdist calculated between CDR3 peptides within each V-J. Welch's t-statistics and random forest reduced 500 to 550 V-J features to 10 to 15, which were used in a naive Bayes classifier (R e1071). Sample size was not statistically predetermined, and blinding of investigators to group allocation was not performed. According to the paper, TCR Vbeta CDR3 sequencing was carried out on 135 peripheral blood samples, which came from over 40 ophthalmopathy, fewer than 80 hyperthyroidism and some 17 progressor patients.

Sequences were derived from peripheral blood mononuclear cells (PBMCs), sampled at new diagnosis, from a patient treated with antithyroid drugs. The sequence was collected from a woman aged 35-65 years with Graves disease. Donor details come from another sample of the same person, matched by shared clones.

The base sequence is TGTGCCAGCAGCCAAGACCGGTGGGAAGGCTATGGCTACACCTTC. It codes for CASSQDRWEGYGYTF. This chain is built from TRBV4-2 and TRBJ1-2; no confident D gene assignment can be made. CDR1 LGHNA and CDR2 YNFKEQ were looked up in the germline V gene. V and J are truncated by 0 bases and 4 bases respectively, leaving an intervening sequence of 12 bases. Reading from cysteine to phenylalanine, the CDR3 counts 15 amino acids. Of the read, only the CDR3 DNA is kept; its 45 bases are in frame from base 1.